This is a list of T cell receptor beta chains from one sample in a study of cytomegalovirus exposure and HLA in healthy donors. The assay was immunoSEQ multiplex PCR, and TCRdb's table has in-frame clones only and misses some. The sample contains about 160,000 clones, 65% to 85% of which appear only once. The sample comprised PBMCs. These receptors were taken from a male donor in good health and CMV-seropositive. Both conserved end residues are part of each CDR3. A D gene is named only where the DNA matches it firmly. Rows may omit the clone size; those that give it use once, few, many or a size class.

d_call clone_size j_call v_call cdr3_aa cdr3_nt
- few TRBJ2-6 TRBV5-1 CASRLSGANVLTF TGCGCCAGCAGACTTTCTGGGGCCAACGTCCTGACTTTC
- - TRBJ1-1 TRBV4-1 CASSLGYGETDTEAFF TGCGCCAGCAGTCTAGGTTACGGGGAGACGGACACTGAAGCTTTCTTT
- - TRBJ2-7 TRBV5-6 CASSRSGVYEQYF TGTGCCAGCAGCAGGTCCGGGGTTTACGAGCAGTACTTC
- - TRBJ2-5 TRBV7-9 CASSSTVLQETQYF TGTGCCAGCAGCTCCACAGTGCTCCAAGAGACCCAGTACTTC
TRBD2 - TRBJ2-1 TRBV5-6 CASSNSGSSYNEQFF TGTGCCAGCAGCAATAGCGGGAGTTCCTACAATGAGCAGTTCTTC
- - TRBJ1-2 TRBV4-3 CASSQDRDGGYGYTF TGCGCCAGCAGCCAAGATAGGGACGGGGGCTATGGCTACACCTTC
- - TRBJ1-1 TRBV4-3 CASSRGGRNTEAFF TGCGCCAGCAGCCGTGGTGGCAGGAACACTGAAGCTTTCTTT
TRBD2 - TRBJ2-7 TRBV11-2 CASSLFGQAGKYEQYF TGTGCCAGCAGCTTATTCGGGCAAGCGGGGAAATACGAGCAGTACTTC
TRBD1 - TRBJ1-2 TRBV19 CALGDRHNYGYTF TGTGCCTTGGGGGACAGGCACAACTATGGCTACACCTTC
- - TRBJ1-5 TRBV28 CASRLTGTLGNQPQHF TGTGCCAGCAGGCTTACAGGGACCTTAGGCAATCAGCCCCAGCATTTT
- - TRBJ1-2 TRBV7-9 CASSLVAQNYGYTF TGTGCCAGCAGCTTAGTGGCCCAGAACTATGGCTACACCTTC
- - TRBJ1-4 TRBV9 CASSVGGELNEKLFF TGTGCCAGCAGCGTAGGTGGGGAGCTTAATGAAAAGCTGTTTTTT
TRBD2 - TRBJ2-7 TRBV10-3 CACRGEGLSYEQYF TGTGCCTGTCGAGGGGAGGGGTTATCCTACGAGCAGTACTTC
- - TRBJ1-5 TRBV7-2 CASSLGLINQPQHF TGTGCCAGCAGCTTAGGACTGATCAATCAGCCCCAGCATTTT
TRBD1 - TRBJ1-5 TRBV7-9 CSSSLGQGLGNQPQHF TGTTCCAGCAGCTTGGGACAGGGATTGGGCAATCAGCCCCAGCATTTT
TRBD1 - TRBJ1-5 TRBV19 CASSIVTGWNQPQHF TGTGCCAGTAGTATAGTGACAGGGTGGAATCAGCCCCAGCATTTT
- - TRBJ1-5 TRBV28 CASSYRGNQPQHF TGTGCCAGCAGTTATCGGGGCAATCAGCCCCAGCATTTT
- few TRBJ2-5 TRBV5-1 CASSLGRARETQYF TGCGCCAGCAGCTTGGGGCGGGCCAGGGAGACCCAGTACTTC
TRBD2 few TRBJ2-1 TRBV6-1 CASSGRTSGSRNEQFF TGTGCCAGCAGTGGTCGGACTAGCGGGAGTCGTAATGAGCAGTTCTTC
- few TRBJ1-1 TRBV27 CASSLLGTTEAFF TGTGCCAGCAGTTTATTGGGCACTACTGAAGCTTTCTTT
- - TRBJ2-3 TRBV19 CASSPQRATDTQYF TGTGCCAGTAGCCCACAGAGGGCTACAGATACGCAGTATTTT
TRBD1 - TRBJ1-2 TRBV2 CASSLDRRSEGYTF TGTGCCAGCAGCCTGGACAGGCGATCAGAAGGCTACACCTTC
TRBD1 few TRBJ2-7 TRBV19 CASSIGQESYEQYF TGTGCCAGTAGTATCGGACAGGAGAGCTACGAGCAGTACTTC
- few TRBJ1-5 TRBV30 CAWSVAGHYNQPQHF TGTGCCTGGAGTGTGGCAGGGCACTACAATCAGCCCCAGCATTTT
- few TRBJ2-6 TRBV7-9 CASSLPVDTHSGANVLTF TGTGCCAGCAGCTTGCCCGTGGACACCCACTCTGGGGCCAACGTCCTGACTTTC
- - TRBJ1-3 TRBV4-1 CASTSVPSSGNTIYF TGCGCCAGCACCTCGGTTCCCTCCTCTGGAAACACCATATATTTT
- few TRBJ2-7 TRBV6-5 CASSYGEPTYEQYF TGTGCCAGCAGTTACGGGGAGCCTACCTACGAGCAGTACTTC
- - TRBJ2-1 TRBV5-5 CASSLLYNEQFF TGTGCCAGCAGCTTACTCTACAATGAGCAGTTCTTC